The 23 T cell receptor beta chains reported below all come from one sample, sequenced in a study of low-dose radiotherapy and immunotherapy resistance in tumors. Alpha and beta chains were covered, as first-strand cDNA relied on TRAV- and TRBV-specific primers. TCRs were put through 20 PCR cycles of amplification with Phusion. A constant-region primer and the V-primer adapter served as the primer pair. MiXCR, applied by TCRdb to the reads, yields one record per CDR3 protein. Found here are 16,000 or so distinct CDR3 sequences, over 65% of them singletons; the top ten hold around 10%. The source is a human donor with advanced metastatic prostate, ovarian, gallbladder or colorectal cancer (not recorded which). This table probably holds off-target reads from a library built for another chain.

A single count supports this clonotype. The chain recombines TRBV29-1 with TRBJ2-1; no reliable D call. CDR1 and CDR2 from the germline V gene are SQVTM and ANQGSEA. Trimming pared 4 bases from V and 0 bases from J, leaving 13 bases between. The CDR3 runs 15 residues. CDR3 amino acids: CSVGTQLNSYNEQFF. The CDR3 bases are TGCAGCGTTGGGACGCAACTAAACTCCTACAATGAGCAGTTCTTC.

The rearrangement links TRBV6-2 or TRBV6-3 to TRBJ1-5, with D tentatively TRBD1 (5 bases). CDR1 and CDR2 (germline): MNHEY, SVGEGT. Trimming took 6 bases from V and 4 from J, leaving 10 bases between them. The CDR3 sequence is 13 residues long. CDR3 DNA sequence: TGTGCCAGCAGCTCTGACAGAAATCAGCCCCAGCATTTT. Its protein product is CASSSDRNQPQHF.

The V call is TRBV19, the J call TRBJ2-5; 7 bases are a match to TRBD2. Trimming cost V 1 base and J 5 bases; bases outside gene matches: 7. The CDR3 runs to 15 residues. The germline gives CDR1 LNHDA, CDR2 SQIVND (reference sequence). CDR3 residues: CASSIGGGRGETQYF. Here the CDR3 DNA reads TGTGCCAGTAGTATAGGTGGCGGGAGAGGTGAGACCCAGTACTTC.

CDR3 coding DNA: TGTGCCAGTAGTCCATCCGGGACAGGGCCCGGCACAGATACGCAGTATTTT. Its protein product is CASSPSGTGPGTDTQYF. V usage is TRBV19 and J usage is TRBJ2-3; TRBD1 aligns across 9 bases. J lost 1 base, V lost 5 bases, and 10 bases had no gene match. The CDR3 has 17 residues. CDR1 and CDR2 from the germline V gene are LNHDA and SQIVND (reference sequence). Full variable domain (missing parts from reference TRBV19 and TRBJ2-3): DGGITQSPKYLFRKEGQNVTLSCEQNLNHDAMYWYRQDPGQGLRLIYYSQIVNDFQKGDIAEGYSVSREKKESFPLTVTSAQKNPTAFYLCASSPSGTGPGTDTQYFGPGTRLTVL.

The rearrangement links TRBV5-1 to TRBJ1-1; 10 bases are shared with TRBD1. The CDR3 has 15 residues. Germline CDR1 reads SGHRS; CDR2 reads YFSETQ. The V gene end was trimmed by 4 bases and the J gene end by 0 bases; junction bases not matched to a gene: 3. The CDR3 sequence is CASSGTGVMNTEAFF. The CDR3 DNA reads TGCGCCAGCAGCGGGACAGGGGTCATGAACACTGAAGCTTTCTTT. The whole variable domain, remainder taken from reference TRBV5-1 and TRBJ1-1, is KAGVTQTPRYLIKTRGQQVTLSCSPISGHRSVSWYQQTPGQGLQFLFEYFSETQRNKGNFPGRFSGRQFSNSRSEMNVSTLELGDSALYLCASSGTGVMNTEAFFGQGTRLTVV.

This clonotype was seen a handful of times. CDR3 sequence reads: CASSETSGPTDTQYF. CDR3 coding DNA: TGTGCCAGCAGTGAAACTAGCGGACCCACAGATACGCAGTATTTT. The genes are TRBV6-1 and TRBJ2-3, with 8 bases that match TRBD2. V dropped 2 bases and J dropped 2; count of bases not matched to a gene: 3. Germline V gene data show CDR1 as MNHNS and CDR2 as SASEGT. There are 15 residues in the CDR3.

The chain couples TRBV7-2 to TRBJ2-1; 8 bases align to TRBD2. V was pared by 1 base and J by 12 bases, with 5 bases of the junction left unmatched. The CDR3 is made up of 13 amino acids. Germline values: CDR1 SGHTA, CDR2 FQGNSA. CDR3 residues: CASSLGWTSRQFF. The CDR3 DNA is TGTGCCAGCAGCTTAGGTTGGACTAGCAGGCAGTTCTTC.

This clonotype came up a few times. CDR3 loop: CASSRGGNLQGDYTF. The CDR3, as DNA: TGTGCCAGCAGTCGGGGAGGGAACTTACAGGGAGACTACACCTTC. V gene TRBV6-5 combines with J gene TRBJ1-2, with D maybe TRBD1 (6 bases). Germline V CDR1 and CDR2: MNHEY, SVGAGI. This CDR3 region has 15 residues. Trimming pared 5 bases from V and 10 bases from J, leaving 23 bases between.

The rearrangement joins TRBV5-3 to TRBJ2-7; D gene uncertain. TRBV5-3 is flagged as an ORF with uncertain function. Trimming removed 8 bases from V and 2 bases from J, with 17 bases in between. The CDR3 sequence is 14 residues long. The CDR3 protein is CASSRVAHPYEQYF. The CDR3 DNA reads as TGTGCCAGCAGCCGGGTTGCGCACCCCTACGAGCAGTACTTC.

The rearrangement joins TRBV20-1 to TRBJ1-5, with D uncertain. The CDR3 covers 13 residues. Germline CDR1 and CDR2: DFQATT and SNEGSKA (reference sequence). Trimming took off 5 bases at V and 4 bases at J, with 12 bases between the two ends. The CDR3 reads CSASDGMNQPQHF. In DNA form, the CDR3 reads TGCAGTGCTTCGGACGGGATGAATCAGCCCCAGCATTTT.

The rearrangement links TRBV5-4 to TRBJ1-1; 8 bases map to TRBD1. Germline CDR1 SGHNT, CDR2 YYREEE (reference sequence). V gave up 0 bases and J gave up 6 bases; unmatched junction bases: 7. The CDR3 totals 15 residues. This CDR3 is CASSLGGQGGAEAFF. CDR3 nucleotide sequence: TGTGCCAGCAGCTTGGGCGGACAGGGAGGGGCTGAAGCTTTCTTT.

Comment on this clonotype: One junction end does not reproduce the germline sequence, and a read error may be involved. The chain is built from TRBV28 and TRBJ2-7, with D perhaps given as TRBD1 or TRBD2 (5 bases each). CDR1 and CDR2 from the germline V gene are MDHEN and SYDVKM. There are 11 residues in the CDR3. CDR3 sequence reads: CASSKGTSGDF. The CDR3, as DNA: TGTGCCAGCAGTAAAGGGACCTCCGGAGACTTC. The whole variable domain, remainder taken from reference TRBV28 and TRBJ2-7, is DVKVTQSSRYLVKRTGEKVFLECVQDMDHENMFWYRQDPGLGLRLIYFSYDVKMKEKGDIPEGYSVSREKKERFSLILESASTNQTSMYLCASSKGTSGDFGPGTRLTVT.

The V call is TRBV12-3 or TRBV12-4, the J call TRBJ1-2; D possibly corresponds to TRBD1 (5 bases). The CDR3 spans 15 residues. Trimming left V 1 base short and J 3 bases short, with 12 bases between. Here the CDR3 reads CASSLVRGNYYGYTF. For the CDR3, the DNA is TGTGCCAGCAGTTTAGTACGGGGGAACTACTATGGCTACACCTTC.

The rearrangement uses TRBV19 and TRBJ1-3; tentatively, D is TRBD1 (5 bases). The V and J ends lost 7 bases and 0 bases respectively, with 10 bases between them. Germline loops: CDR1 LNHDA, CDR2 SQIVND (reference sequence). The CDR3 covers 14 residues. The DNA for the CDR3 is TGTGCCAGTACCGGGACGGACTCTGGAAACACCATATATTTT. Encoded protein: CASTGTDSGNTIYF.

Only one count was recorded for this clonotype. This chain uses TRBV30 with TRBJ1-1, with D uncertain. CDR3 size: 11 residues. Germline V gives CDR1 GTSNPN, CDR2 SVGIG (reference sequence). V was pared by 8 bases and J by 6 bases, with 13 bases between. CDR3 residues: CAQKASAEAFF. The CDR3 nucleotides read TGTGCCCAGAAGGCCAGCGCTGAAGCTTTCTTT.

The sample holds a few counts of this clonotype. The DNA for the CDR3 is TGTGCCAGCAGCCCCCTTGCGGGAGCTACAGATACGCAGTATTTT. Its translation: CASSPLAGATDTQYF. The V gene is TRBV28, the J gene TRBJ2-3, with 7 bases that match TRBD2. Trimming took 6 bases from V and 3 from J; bases not matched to a gene: 9. The germline V gene encodes CDR1 MDHEN and CDR2 SYDVKM. The CDR3 is 15 amino acids.

The chain is built from TRBV2 and TRBJ2-1; D is ambiguous. The V gene lost 10 bases and the J gene lost 5 bases, with 21 bases spanning the gap. This CDR3 spans 15 amino acids. CDR1 is SNHLY, CDR2 FYNNEI, per germline. CDR3 region: CANERGSPFDNEQFF. The CDR3 DNA is TGTGCCAACGAACGAGGCTCGCCGTTCGACAATGAGCAGTTCTTC.

The chain combines TRBV18 with TRBJ2-5, with TRBD1 matching over 10 bases. The CDR3 is made up of 14 amino acids. CDR1 KGHSH and CDR2 LQKENI come from the germline V gene. V lost 3 bases, J lost 5 bases, and 3 bases stayed unmatched. The CDR3 DNA is TGTGCCAGCTCACCCGGGACAGGGGTCGAGACCCAGTACTTC. Amino acids: CASSPGTGVETQYF. Supplemented by reference TRBV18 and TRBJ2-5, the full variable domain reads NAGVMQNPRHLVRRRGQEARLRCSPMKGHSHVYWYRQLPEEGLKFMVYLQKENIIDESGMPKERFSAEFPKEGPSILRIQQVVRGDSAAYFCASSPGTGVETQYFGPGTRLLVL.

The V and J genes are TRBV28 and TRBJ1-2; D is perhaps TRBD1 (5 bases). The ends were cut back, 5 bases at V and 1 base at J, with 8 bases in the middle. Germline lookup yields CDR1 MDHEN and CDR2 SYDVKM. The CDR3 runs to 13 residues. CDR3 region: CASSPDSNYGYTF. The CDR3 nucleotides read TGTGCCAGCAGTCCCGACAGTAACTATGGCTACACCTTC.

J is TRBJ2-2 and V is TRBV9; D unclear. The CDR3 consists of 13 residues. Trimming stripped 4 bases from V and 7 bases from J, with 11 bases between. Per the germline V gene, CDR1 is SGDLS and CDR2 is YYNGEE. The CDR3 reads CASSPHSGGELFF. The CDR3 DNA reads as TGTGCCAGCAGCCCTCACTCCGGCGGGGAGCTGTTTTTT.

There are a few counts of this clonotype. The chain recombines TRBV5-1 with TRBJ1-3; 7 bases match TRBD1. The V segment lost 4 bases and the J segment 2 bases; nucleotides outside the gene matches: 6. This CDR3 is built from 15 residues. Germline V gene data show CDR1 as SGHRS and CDR2 as YFSETQ. DNA of the CDR3: TGCGCCAGCAGCACGCAAGGGACAGCTGGAAACACCATATATTTT. Its protein is CASSTQGTAGNTIYF.

The chain couples TRBV5-6 to TRBJ2-2; D is uncertain. The CDR3 contains 12 residues. Germline assignment: CDR1 SGHDT and CDR2 YYEEEE. Trimming pared 2 bases from V and 3 bases from J, leaving 2 bases between. The CDR3 protein is CASSFYTGELFF. Here the CDR3 DNA reads TGTGCCAGCAGCTTCTACACCGGGGAGCTGTTTTTT.

The genes are TRBV10-3 and TRBJ1-2; maybe TRBD1 (6 bases). This CDR3 has 14 amino acids. From germline, CDR1 is ENHRY and CDR2 SYGVKD. Trimming took off 11 bases at V and 0 bases at J, with 16 bases between the two ends. The CDR3 spells CAVQDRLANYGYTF. As DNA, the CDR3 is TGTGCCGTCCAAGACAGGCTTGCTAACTATGGCTACACCTTC.